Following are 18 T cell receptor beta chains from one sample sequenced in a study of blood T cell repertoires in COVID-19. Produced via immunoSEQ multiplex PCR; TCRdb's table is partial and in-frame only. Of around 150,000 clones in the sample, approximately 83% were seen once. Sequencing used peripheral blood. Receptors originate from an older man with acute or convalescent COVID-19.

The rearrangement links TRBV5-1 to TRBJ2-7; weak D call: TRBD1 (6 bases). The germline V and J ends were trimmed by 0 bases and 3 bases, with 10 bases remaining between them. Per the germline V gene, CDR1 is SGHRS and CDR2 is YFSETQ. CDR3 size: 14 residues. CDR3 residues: CASSLEQGHYEQYF. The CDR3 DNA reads TGCGCCAGCAGCTTGGAACAGGGCCACTACGAGCAGTACTTC.

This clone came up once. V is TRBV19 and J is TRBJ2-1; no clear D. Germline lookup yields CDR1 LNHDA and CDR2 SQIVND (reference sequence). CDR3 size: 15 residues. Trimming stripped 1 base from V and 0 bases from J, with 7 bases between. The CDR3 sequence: CASSIARSSYNEQFF. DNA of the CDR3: TGTGCCAGTAGTATAGCCCGGAGCTCCTACAATGAGCAGTTCTTC. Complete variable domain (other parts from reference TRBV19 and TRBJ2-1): DGGITQSPKYLFRKEGQNVTLSCEQNLNHDAMYWYRQDPGQGLRLIYYSQIVNDFQKGDIAEGYSVSREKKESFPLTVTSAQKNPTAFYLCASSIARSSYNEQFFGPGTRLTVL.

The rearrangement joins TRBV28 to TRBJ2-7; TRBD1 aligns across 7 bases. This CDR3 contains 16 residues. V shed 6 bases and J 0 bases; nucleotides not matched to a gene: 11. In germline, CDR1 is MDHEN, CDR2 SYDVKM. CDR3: CASSPTDRAASYEQYF. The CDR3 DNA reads TGTGCCAGCAGCCCAACCGACAGGGCCGCCTCCTACGAGCAGTACTTC.

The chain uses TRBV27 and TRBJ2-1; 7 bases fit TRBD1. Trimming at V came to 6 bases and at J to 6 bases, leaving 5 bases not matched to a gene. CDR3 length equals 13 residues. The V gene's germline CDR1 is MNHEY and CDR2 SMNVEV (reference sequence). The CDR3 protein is CASSRTGSNEQFF. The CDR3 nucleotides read TGTGCCAGCAGCAGGACAGGTAGCAATGAGCAGTTCTTC.

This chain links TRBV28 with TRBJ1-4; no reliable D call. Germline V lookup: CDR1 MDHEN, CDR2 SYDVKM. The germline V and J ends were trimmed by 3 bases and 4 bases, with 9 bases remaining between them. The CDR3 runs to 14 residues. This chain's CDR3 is CASSFQVLNEKLFF. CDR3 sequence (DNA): TGTGCCAGCAGTTTTCAGGTCCTTAATGAAAAACTGTTTTTT.

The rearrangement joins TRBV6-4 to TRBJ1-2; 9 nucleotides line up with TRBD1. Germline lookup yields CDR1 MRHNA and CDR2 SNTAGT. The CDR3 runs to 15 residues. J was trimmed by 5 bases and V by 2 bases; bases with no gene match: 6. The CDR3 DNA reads TGTGCCAGCAGTGACCAGCCGGGACAGGGATATGGCTACACCTTC. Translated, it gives CASSDQPGQGYGYTF.

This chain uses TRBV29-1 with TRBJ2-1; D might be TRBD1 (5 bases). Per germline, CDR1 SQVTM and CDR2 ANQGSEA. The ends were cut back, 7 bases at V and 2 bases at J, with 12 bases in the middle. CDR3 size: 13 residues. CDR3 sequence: CSAMTATYNEQFF. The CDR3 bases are TGCAGCGCAATGACAGCCACCTACAATGAGCAGTTCTTC.

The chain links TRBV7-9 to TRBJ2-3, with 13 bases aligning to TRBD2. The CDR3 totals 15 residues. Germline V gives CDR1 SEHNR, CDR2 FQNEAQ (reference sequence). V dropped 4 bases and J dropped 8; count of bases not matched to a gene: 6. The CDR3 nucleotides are TGTGCCAGCAGCTCACTAGCGGGAGGGGGGGCTACGCAGTATTTT. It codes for CASSSLAGGGATQYF.

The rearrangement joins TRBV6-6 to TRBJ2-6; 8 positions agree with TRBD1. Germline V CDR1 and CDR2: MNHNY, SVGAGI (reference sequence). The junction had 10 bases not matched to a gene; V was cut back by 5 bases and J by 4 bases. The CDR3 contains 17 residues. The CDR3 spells CASSQRQGTGGANVLTF. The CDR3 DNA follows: TGTGCCAGCAGTCAGAGACAGGGGACGGGAGGGGCCAACGTCCTGACTTTC.

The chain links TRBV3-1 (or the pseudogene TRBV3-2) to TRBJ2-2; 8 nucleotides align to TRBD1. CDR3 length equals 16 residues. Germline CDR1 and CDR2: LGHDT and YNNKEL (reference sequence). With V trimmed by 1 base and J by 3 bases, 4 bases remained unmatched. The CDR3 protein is CASSQGQGSHTGELFF. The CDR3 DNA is TGTGCCAGCAGCCAAGGACAGGGGTCCCACACCGGGGAGCTGTTTTTT.

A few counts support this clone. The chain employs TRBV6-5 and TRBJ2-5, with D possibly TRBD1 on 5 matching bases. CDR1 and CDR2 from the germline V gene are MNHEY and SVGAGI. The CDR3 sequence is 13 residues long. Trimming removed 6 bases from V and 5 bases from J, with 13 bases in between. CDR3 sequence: CASRTQGPETQYF. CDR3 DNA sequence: TGTGCCAGCAGGACCCAGGGTCCCGAGACCCAGTACTTC.

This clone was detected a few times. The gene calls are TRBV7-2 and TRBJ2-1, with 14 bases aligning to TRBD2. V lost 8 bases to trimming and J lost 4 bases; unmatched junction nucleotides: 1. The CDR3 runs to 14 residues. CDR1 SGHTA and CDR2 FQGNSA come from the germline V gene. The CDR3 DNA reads TGTGCCAGCGGGACTAGCGGGAGTTACAATGAGCAGTTCTTC. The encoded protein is CASGTSGSYNEQFF. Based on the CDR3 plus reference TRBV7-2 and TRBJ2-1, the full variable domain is GAGVSQSPSNKVTEKGKDVELRCDPISGHTALYWYRQSLGQGLEFLIYFQGNSAPDKSGLPSDRFSAERTGGSVSTLTIQRTQQEDSAVYLCASGTSGSYNEQFFGPGTRLTVL.

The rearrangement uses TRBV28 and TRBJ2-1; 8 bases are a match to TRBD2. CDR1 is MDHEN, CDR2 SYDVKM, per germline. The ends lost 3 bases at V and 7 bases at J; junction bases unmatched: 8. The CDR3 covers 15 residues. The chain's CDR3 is CASSFEGTRTNEQFF. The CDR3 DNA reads TGTGCCAGCAGTTTTGAAGGGACTAGGACAAATGAGCAGTTCTTC.

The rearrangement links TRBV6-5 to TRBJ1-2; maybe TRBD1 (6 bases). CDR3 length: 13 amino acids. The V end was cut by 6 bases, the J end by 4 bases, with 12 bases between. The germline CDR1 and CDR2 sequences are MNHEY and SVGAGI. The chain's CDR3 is CASRPGDSYGYTF. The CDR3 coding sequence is TGTGCCAGCAGGCCAGGGGATTCCTATGGCTACACCTTC.

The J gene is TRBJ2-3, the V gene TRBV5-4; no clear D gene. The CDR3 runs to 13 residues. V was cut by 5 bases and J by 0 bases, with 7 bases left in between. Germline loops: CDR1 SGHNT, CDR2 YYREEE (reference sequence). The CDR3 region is CASSEVSTDTQYF. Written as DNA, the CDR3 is TGTGCCAGCAGTGAGGTTAGCACAGATACGCAGTATTTT.

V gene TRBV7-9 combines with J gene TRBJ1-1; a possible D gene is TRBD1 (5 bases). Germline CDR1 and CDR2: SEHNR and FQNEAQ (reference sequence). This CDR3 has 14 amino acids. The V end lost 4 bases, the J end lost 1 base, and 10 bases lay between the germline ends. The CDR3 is CASSSDNRNTEAFF. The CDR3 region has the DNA TGTGCCAGCAGCTCGGACAACAGGAACACTGAAGCTTTCTTT.

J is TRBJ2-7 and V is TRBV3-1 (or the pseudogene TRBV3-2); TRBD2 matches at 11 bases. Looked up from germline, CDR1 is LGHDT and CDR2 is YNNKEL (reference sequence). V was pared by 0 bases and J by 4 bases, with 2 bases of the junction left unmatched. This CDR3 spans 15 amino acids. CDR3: CASSQDLAGGYEQYF. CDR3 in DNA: TGTGCCAGCAGCCAAGACCTAGCGGGAGGATACGAGCAGTACTTC.

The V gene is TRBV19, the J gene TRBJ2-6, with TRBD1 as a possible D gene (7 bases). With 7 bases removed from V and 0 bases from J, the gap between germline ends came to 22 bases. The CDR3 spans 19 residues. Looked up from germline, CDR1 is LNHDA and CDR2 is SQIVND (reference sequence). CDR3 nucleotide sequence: TGTGCCAGTACCTGGAGGGGGCTCGCTCACTACTCTGGGGCCAACGTCCTGACTTTC. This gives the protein CASTWRGLAHYSGANVLTF.